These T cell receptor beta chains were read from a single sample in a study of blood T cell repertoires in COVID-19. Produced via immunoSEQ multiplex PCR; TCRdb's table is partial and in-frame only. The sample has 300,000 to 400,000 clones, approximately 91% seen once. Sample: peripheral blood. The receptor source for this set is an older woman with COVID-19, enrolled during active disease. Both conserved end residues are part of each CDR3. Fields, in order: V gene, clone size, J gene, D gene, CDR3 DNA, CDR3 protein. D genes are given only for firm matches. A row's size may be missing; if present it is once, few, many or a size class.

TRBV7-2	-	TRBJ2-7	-	TGTGCCAGCAGTTTGGGACTCTCCTACGAGCAGTACTTC	CASSLGLSYEQYF
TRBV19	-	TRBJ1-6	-	TGTGCCAGTAGTATGCGAGGGAGGAGCTCCTATAATTCACCCCTCCACTTT	CASSMRGRSSYNSPLHF
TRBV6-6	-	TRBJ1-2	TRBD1	TGTGCCAGCAGGACAGGGTATAGCGACGATGGCTACACCTTC	CASRTGYSDDGYTF
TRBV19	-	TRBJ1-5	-	TGTGCCAGTAGGACGGCAGGGGCGAGCAATCAGCCCCAGCATTTT	CASRTAGASNQPQHF
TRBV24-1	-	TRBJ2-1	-	TGTGCCACCAGTGATCCCAGGGGAGTCCACAATGAGCAGTTCTTC	CATSDPRGVHNEQFF
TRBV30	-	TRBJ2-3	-	TGTGCCTCCGAGGCGGTAGCTGGGGATACGCAGTATTTT	CASEAVAGDTQYF
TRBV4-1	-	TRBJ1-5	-	TGCGCCAGCAGCAAACCTAGGGGCCCCCAGCATTTT	CASSKPRGPQHF
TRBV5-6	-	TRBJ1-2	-	TGTGCCAGCAGCTTGGCCCAAGGCGGCTTGTATGGCTACACCTTC	CASSLAQGGLYGYTF
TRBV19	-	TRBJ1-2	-	TGTGCCAGTACGACAAGCTCTAACTATGGCTACACCTTC	CASTTSSNYGYTF
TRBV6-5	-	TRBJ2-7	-	TGTGCCAGCAGTTACTCTGCCGGGGGTTCCTACGAGCAGTACTTC	CASSYSAGGSYEQYF
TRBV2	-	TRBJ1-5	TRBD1	TGTGCCAGCAGGTGGACAGGGGTGGATCAGCCCCAGCATTTT	CASRWTGVDQPQHF
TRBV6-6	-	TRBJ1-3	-	TGTGCCATAGCGGACGTCCCTCCGAACACCATATATTTT	CAIADVPPNTIYF
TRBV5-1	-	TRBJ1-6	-	TGCGCCAGCAGCCCGGACCAGAGGGGGCCCCTCCACTTT	CASSPDQRGPLHF
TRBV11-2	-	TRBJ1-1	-	TGTGCCAGCAGCTTAGTGGCAGGGTGGAACACTGAAGCTTTCTTT	CASSLVAGWNTEAFF
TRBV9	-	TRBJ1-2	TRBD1	TGTGCCAGCAGCGTATGGGACAGGGATACCTATGGCTACACCTTC	CASSVWDRDTYGYTF
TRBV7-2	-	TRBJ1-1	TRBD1	TGTGCCAGCAGCTTAACGGGACAGGCCTCGGAAGCTTTCTTT	CASSLTGQASEAFF
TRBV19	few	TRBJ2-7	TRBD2	TGTGCCAGTAGTATTTCGATTGGGGGGGCCTACGAGCAGTACTTC	CASSISIGGAYEQYF
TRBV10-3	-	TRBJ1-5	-	TGTGCCATCAGGTCAGGCCAGATCAATCAGCCCCAGCATTTT	CAIRSGQINQPQHF
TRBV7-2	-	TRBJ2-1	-	TGTGCCAGCAGCTACACTAGGACCAATGAGCAGTTCTTC	CASSYTRTNEQFF
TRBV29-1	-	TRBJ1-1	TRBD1	TGCAGCGTTGCCGGACAGGGGAACACTGAAGCTTTCTTT	CSVAGQGNTEAFF
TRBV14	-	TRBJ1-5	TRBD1	TGTGCCAGCAGCCAAGATTGGGGGACAGGGCATCAGCCCCAGCATTTT	CASSQDWGTGHQPQHF
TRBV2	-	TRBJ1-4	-	TGTGCCACTGAAGGAGGGGAAGTGGGGATCGGAGAAAAACTGTTTTTT	CATEGGEVGIGEKLFF
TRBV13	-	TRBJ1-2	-	TGTGCCAGCAGCTTAGGCCGGGTGGATGGCTACACCTTC	CASSLGRVDGYTF
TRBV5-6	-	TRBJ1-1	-	TGTGCCAGCTCGGTGCGGTTTTTGAACACTGAAGCTTTCTTT	CASSVRFLNTEAFF
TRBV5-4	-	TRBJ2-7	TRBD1	TGTGCCAGCACCATAGCCGGGACAGGGCGAGACGAGCAGTACTTC	CASTIAGTGRDEQYF
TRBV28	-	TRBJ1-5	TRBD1	TGTGCCAGCAGATCTGGGACAGGGGACAATCAGCCCCAGCATTTT	CASRSGTGDNQPQHF
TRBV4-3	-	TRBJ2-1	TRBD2	TGCGCCAGCAGCCAAGCCCGGGGACTAGCAAACAATGAGCAGTTCTTC	CASSQARGLANNEQFF
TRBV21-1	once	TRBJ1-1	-	TGTGCCAGCAGCTCATACACAGGGGTTGGGTTCAGTGAAGCTTTCTTT	CASSSYTGVGFSEAFF
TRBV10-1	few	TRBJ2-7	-	TGCGCCAGCAGCTCGGACATCTACGAGCAGTACTTC	CASSSDIYEQYF
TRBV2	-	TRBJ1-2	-	TGTGCCAGCAGTGAACCTAGACAGAATGGCTACACCTTC	CASSEPRQNGYTF
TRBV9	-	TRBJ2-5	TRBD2	TGTGCCAGCAGCCCCTCCGGTAGCGGGGTAGAGACCCAGTACTTC	CASSPSGSGVETQYF
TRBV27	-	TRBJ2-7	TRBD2	TGTGCCAGCAGTGTCGGACTAGCGGCTTTCTACGAGCAGTACTTC	CASSVGLAAFYEQYF
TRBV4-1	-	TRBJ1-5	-	TGCGCCAGCAGCCACCCAAAGAACGGGGGGCGAGGACAGCCCCAGCATTTT	CASSHPKNGGRGQPQHF
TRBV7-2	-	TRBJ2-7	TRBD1	TGTGCCAGCAATCCAGCCGGGGACAGGTCTACCTACGAGCAGTACTTC	CASNPAGDRSTYEQYF
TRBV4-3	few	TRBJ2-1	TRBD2	TGCGCCAGCAGCCAAGAAGGGAACGGGGGGGCTTACAATGAGCAGTTCTTC	CASSQEGNGGAYNEQFF
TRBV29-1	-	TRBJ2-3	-	TGCAGCGTTCCCTTGGGGAGTACCGGATACACAGATACGCAGTATTTT	CSVPLGSTGYTDTQYF
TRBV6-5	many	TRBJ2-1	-	TGTGCCAGCAGTTACGGTGAGAATGAGCAGTTCTTC	CASSYGENEQFF
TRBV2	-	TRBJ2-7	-	TGTGCCAGCAGTGGGGTCATGGGGGGCGAGCAGTACTTC	CASSGVMGGEQYF
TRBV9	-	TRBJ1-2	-	TGTGCCAGCAGCGTAGATCAGGCGACTAACTATGGCTACACCTTC	CASSVDQATNYGYTF